These 19 T cell receptor beta chains were all obtained from the same sample, sequenced in a study of blood T cell repertoires in COVID-19. Sequenced by immunoSEQ multiplex PCR; TCRdb stores in-frame clones only, minus some. In the table there are roughly 30,000 clones, around 67% of which are singletons. The specimen sequenced was peripheral blood. The receptors shown here come from a human donor in a cohort sampled during active COVID-19.

The CDR3 protein is CASSPFPGQGRDTQYF. DNA of the CDR3: TGCGCCAGCAGCCCCTTTCCGGGACAGGGGAGAGATACGCAGTATTTT. The genes are TRBV4-1 and TRBJ2-3, with 10 nucleotides matching TRBD1. Trimming at V came to 4 bases and at J to 5 bases, leaving 9 bases not matched to a gene. The CDR3 is made up of 16 amino acids. Germline-derived CDR1 and CDR2 are MGHRA and YSYEKL.

The chain joins TRBV28 to TRBJ1-2; 12 bases line up with TRBD1. CDR3 length equals 14 residues. Trimming removed 5 bases from V and 4 bases from J; junction bases left unmatched: 2. Looked up from germline, CDR1 is MDHEN and CDR2 is SYDVKM. The CDR3 is CASSMGQGAYGYTF. CDR3 sequence (DNA): TGTGCCAGCAGTATGGGACAGGGGGCCTATGGCTACACCTTC.

The chain uses TRBV4-3 and TRBJ2-1; no clear D. Looked up from germline, CDR1 is LGHNA and CDR2 is YSLEER. The CDR3 has 14 residues. V was pared by 0 bases and J by 5 bases, with 8 bases between. CDR3 loop: CASSQEGRHNEQFF. CDR3 nucleotides: TGCGCCAGCAGCCAAGAGGGCAGACACAATGAGCAGTTCTTC.

The chain has TRBV7-9 and TRBJ1-1; D remains ambiguous. Germline lookup yields CDR1 SEHNR and CDR2 FQNEAQ (reference sequence). V gave up 0 bases and J gave up 10 bases, with 6 bases separating them. The CDR3 is made up of 11 amino acids. The chain's CDR3 is CASSLAAGAFF. CDR3 sequence (DNA): TGTGCCAGCAGCTTAGCTGCAGGAGCTTTCTTT.

This chain links TRBV9 with TRBJ1-3, with 9 bases lining up with TRBD1. V trimming: 3 bases; J trimming: 1 base; junction bases outside the gene matches: 5. CDR1 is SGDLS, CDR2 YYNGEE, per germline. The CDR3 has 16 residues. CDR3 sequence reads: CASSATGGFSGNTIYF. CDR3 in DNA: TGTGCCAGCAGCGCGACAGGGGGGTTTTCTGGAAACACCATATATTTT.

This clone was observed many times. V usage is TRBV27 and J usage is TRBJ1-5; 9 bases map to TRBD1. Germline CDR1 reads MNHEY; CDR2 reads SMNVEV (reference sequence). J gave up 1 base and V 3 bases, and 10 bases lay outside the gene matches. CDR3 size: 18 residues. Written as DNA, the CDR3 is TGTGCCAGCAGTTTTGGGTTTCCCGGGACAGGGAGCAATCAGCCCCAGCATTTT. As protein: CASSFGFPGTGSNQPQHF.

V usage is TRBV5-1 and J usage is TRBJ1-1; D unclear. Germline V CDR1 and CDR2: SGHRS, YFSETQ. CDR3 length: 14 residues. V was pared by 1 base and J by 1 base, with 8 bases between. CDR3 DNA sequence: TGCGCCAGCAGCTTGCATGAGCCGAACACTGAAGCTTTCTTT. Its protein is CASSLHEPNTEAFF.

The chain joins TRBV6-4 to TRBJ2-1; 8 bases map to TRBD2. The length of the CDR3 is 15 residues. V gave up 6 bases and J gave up 1 base; unmatched junction bases: 5. Germline V gene lookup returns CDR1 MRHNA and CDR2 SNTAGT. CDR3 sequence: CASSHTSGSYNEQFF. In DNA, the CDR3 is TGTGCCAGCAGCCATACTAGCGGATCCTACAATGAGCAGTTCTTC.

The genes are TRBV5-1 and TRBJ1-4; 7 nucleotides agree with TRBD1. V dropped 4 bases and J dropped 5; count of bases not matched to a gene: 8. The CDR3 covers 15 residues. In germline, CDR1 is SGHRS, CDR2 YFSETQ. Here the CDR3 DNA reads TGCGCCAGCAGCGTGGGTACAGGGGAGAATGAAAAACTGTTTTTT. This gives the protein CASSVGTGENEKLFF.

The chain couples TRBV7-8 to TRBJ1-3; possibly TRBD1 for D (6 bases). Trimming removed 5 bases from V and 3 bases from J, with 11 bases in between. This CDR3 contains 14 residues. Germline-derived CDR1 and CDR2 are SGHVS and FQNEAQ. In nucleotides, the CDR3 is TGTGCCAGCAGCCCCGGGACACATGGAAACACCATATATTTT. This sequence encodes CASSPGTHGNTIYF.

The V gene is TRBV11-2, the J gene TRBJ2-7; TRBD1 might be the D (5 bases). The CDR3 is made up of 12 amino acids. Germline CDR1 and CDR2: SGHAT and FQNNGV. V was shortened by 4 bases and J by 9 bases, with 13 bases between the two germline ends. The CDR3 region has the DNA TGTGCCAGCAGCTCCTTCAGGGCGAGGCAGTACTTC. Translated: CASSSFRARQYF.

The chain carries TRBV5-5 and TRBJ1-2; TRBD1 matches at 9 bases. Germline CDR1 reads SGHKS; CDR2 reads YYEKEE (reference sequence). The CDR3 is made up of 14 amino acids. V lost 4 bases to trimming and J lost 2 bases; unmatched junction nucleotides: 3. DNA of the CDR3: TGTGCCAGCAGCCTGACAGGGGGGAACTATGGCTACACCTTC. Encoded protein: CASSLTGGNYGYTF.

This clone was observed a handful of times. J is TRBJ1-1 and V is TRBV12-5; D call uncertain. V shed 6 bases and J shed 7 bases, with 12 bases lying between them. CDR3 length: 12 amino acids. CDR1 LGHNT and CDR2 FRNRAP come from the germline V gene. CDR3 in amino acids: CASGREGGEAFF. The CDR3, as DNA: TGTGCTAGTGGCCGCGAGGGAGGTGAAGCTTTCTTT.

The rearrangement links TRBV28 to TRBJ2-7, with 13 bases matching TRBD2. CDR3 length: 15 residues. Germline V gene lookup returns CDR1 MDHEN and CDR2 SYDVKM. Trimming cost V 3 bases and J 6 bases; bases outside gene matches: 5. The CDR3 nucleotides are TGTGCCAGCAGTTTGTCAGGACTAGCGGGAGTCGAGCAGTACTTC. As protein: CASSLSGLAGVEQYF.

This chain connects TRBV5-1 to TRBJ1-2; a weak D match, TRBD1 (6 bases). The CDR3 contains 13 residues. Germline CDR1 reads SGHRS; CDR2 reads YFSETQ. The V gene lost 0 bases and the J gene lost 6 bases, with 9 bases spanning the gap. CDR3 in DNA: TGCGCCAGCAGCTTGGACAGGGTGGATGGCTACACCTTC. Its translation: CASSLDRVDGYTF. Full variable domain (rest looked up from reference TRBV5-1 and TRBJ1-2): KAGVTQTPRYLIKTRGQQVTLSCSPISGHRSVSWYQQTPGQGLQFLFEYFSETQRNKGNFPGRFSGRQFSNSRSEMNVSTLELGDSALYLCASSLDRVDGYTFGSGTRLTVV.

The chain links TRBV2 to TRBJ2-7; possibly TRBD1 for D (5 bases). Deletions cut 2 bases from V and 7 bases from J, with 15 bases between. The CDR3 is 14 residues long. CDR1 and CDR2 (germline): SNHLY, FYNNEI. CDR3: CASSEHRSQGEQYF. CDR3 coding DNA: TGTGCCAGCAGTGAACACAGGAGCCAAGGGGAGCAGTACTTC.

V and J are TRBV6-1 and TRBJ1-1, with TRBD1 matching over 8 bases. The CDR3 sequence is 14 residues long. Germline assignment: CDR1 MNHNS and CDR2 SASEGT. The V and J ends lost 2 bases and 6 bases, in that order; junction bases with no gene match: 5. The CDR3 is CASSETGQAPEAFF. The CDR3 region has the DNA TGTGCCAGCAGTGAAACGGGACAGGCCCCTGAAGCTTTCTTT.

V is TRBV5-1 and J is TRBJ2-7, with TRBD2 matching over 8 bases. CDR1 is SGHRS, CDR2 YFSETQ, per germline. This CDR3 has 14 amino acids. V shed 5 bases and J 0 bases; nucleotides not matched to a gene: 4. The CDR3 DNA sequence: TGCGCCAGCAGAATCAGCGGGAGCTCCTACGAGCAGTACTTC. Translation: CASRISGSSYEQYF.

This clone was observed a few times. V is TRBV5-6 and J is TRBJ1-5; a possible D gene is TRBD1 (5 bases). The V end lost 4 bases, the J end lost 4 bases, and 9 bases lay between the germline ends. Germline CDR1 is SGHDT and CDR2 is YYEEEE. There are 13 residues in the CDR3. The CDR3 nucleotides are TGTGCCAGCAGCCGTGGGGGGAATCAGCCCCAGCATTTT. Translated: CASSRGGNQPQHF.